This T cell receptor (beta chain) was recovered during a study of response to subunit inactivated influenza vaccine. General study points: Each seasonal influenza vaccination recruits few new T cells, the authors suggested.

This clonotype turned up a few times. Its matching antigen is unknown. From germline, CDR1 is SQVTM and CDR2 ANQGSEA. The CDR3 is 11 amino acids. V lost 8 bases and J 1 base, leaving 8 bases between the germline ends. A single record per CDR3 protein comes from TCRdb applying MiXCR to the RT-PCR reads. The profile shows over 800,000 distinct CDR3 sequences, about 20% of them singletons. The input for sequencing was PBMCs from blood, taken around 5 days after vaccination. The clonotype originates from a man aged 45-65 years who received an inactivated influenza vaccine. The genes are TRBV29-1 and TRBJ1-1; the D gene is possibly TRBD1 (5 bases). Written as DNA, the CDR3 is TGCAGCTACGGGGCGAACACTGAAGCTTTCTTT. It yields the protein CSYGANTEAFF.